These T cell receptor beta chains were read from a single sample in a study of T cells in Graves' hyperthyroidism and ophthalmopathy. Using its own MiXCR run on the multiplex PCR reads, TCRdb lists one record per CDR3 protein. The table includes some 510,000 distinct CDR3 sequences, around 21% detected once. What was sequenced was blood. The receptors were sampled from a man aged 18 to 35 with Graves' hyperthyroidism. The CDR3 runs from the conserved cysteine through the conserved F or W. The D gene is left open where the match is weak. Only some rows state a clone size, as once, few, many or a class for expanded clones.

J | V | size | D | CDR3 | DNA
TRBJ2-7 | TRBV20-1 | . | TRBD1 | CSARDLLGTGTYEQYF | TGCAGTGCTAGAGATTTATTAGGGACAGGAACCTACGAGCAGTACTTC
TRBJ1-1 | TRBV5-1 | many | . | CASSFAAGWTEAFF | TGCGCCAGCAGCTTCGCTGCCGGATGGACTGAAGCTTTCTTT
TRBJ1-2 | TRBV10-3 | many | . | CAISEDSTNYGYTF | TGTGCCATCAGTGAAGACAGTACTAACTATGGCTACACCTTC
TRBJ2-7 | TRBV28 | . | . | CASSGTPGTQYF | TGTGCCAGCAGTGGGACCCCCGGGACACAGTACTTC
TRBJ2-5 | TRBV11-2 | many | . | CASSYSATQETQYF | TGTGCCAGCAGCTACAGTGCGACTCAAGAGACCCAGTACTTC
TRBJ1-1 | TRBV4-1 | many | . | CASSLREGRENTEAFF | TGCGCCAGCAGCCTCCGTGAGGGACGGGAGAACACTGAAGCTTTCTTT
TRBJ1-1 | TRBV2 | many | TRBD1 | CLVDRGPNTEAFF | TGCCTCGTGGACAGGGGGCCTAACACTGAAGCTTTCTTT
TRBJ1-1 | TRBV11-2 | many | . | CASSYGTTEAFF | TGTGCCAGCAGCTACGGGACAACTGAAGCTTTCTTT
TRBJ2-2 | TRBV12-3/TRBV12-4 | many | . | CAIPTGTGNTGELFF | TGTGCCATTCCGACCGGGACGGGGAACACCGGGGAGCTGTTTTTT
TRBJ1-2 | TRBV28 | many | . | CASSGLGDFINYGYTF | TGTGCCAGCAGCGGCCTCGGCGACTTCATCAACTATGGCTACACCTTC
TRBJ1-5 | TRBV27 | many | . | CASSARGNGNQPQHF | TGTGCCAGCAGTGCCAGGGGTAACGGCAATCAGCCCCAGCATTTT
TRBJ2-3 | TRBV11-2 | many | . | CASSLDQAGLDTQYF | TGTGCCAGCAGCTTAGATCAGGCAGGGCTAGATACGCAGTATTTT
TRBJ2-5 | TRBV25-1 | many | . | CASSEPFSGKETQYF | TGTGCCAGCAGTGAACCATTCTCGGGGAAAGAGACCCAGTACTTC
TRBJ1-1 | TRBV29-1 | many | . | CSVVGGAAEAFF | TGCAGCGTTGTTGGGGGAGCGGCTGAAGCTTTCTTT
TRBJ1-5 | TRBV2 | many | . | CASTQGDLQPQHF | TGTGCCAGCACACAGGGAGACCTGCAGCCCCAGCATTTT
TRBJ1-5 | TRBV27 | many | . | CASSSVGWYNQPQHF | TGTGCCAGCAGTTCGGTGGGGTGGTACAATCAGCCCCAGCATTTT
TRBJ1-1 | TRBV28 | many | . | CASSSGGLNTEAFF | TGTGCCAGCAGTTCGGGGGGGCTGAACACTGAAGCTTTCTTT
TRBJ1-5 | TRBV20-1 | many | . | CGSGQRDQPQHF | TGCGGATCCGGACAGCGAGATCAGCCCCAGCATTTT
TRBJ1-2 | TRBV10-3 | many | . | CAIRGDNLRVGYTF | TGTGCCATCAGAGGGGACAACTTGCGGGTCGGCTACACCTTC
TRBJ2-7 | TRBV12-3/TRBV12-4 | . | . | CASSPLPPPYEQYF | TGTGCCAGCAGTCCATTACCCCCCCCCTACGAGCAGTACTTC
TRBJ1-2 | TRBV6-1 | few | . | CASSETKINYGYTF | TGTGCCAGCAGTGAAACGAAGATAAACTATGGCTACACCTTC
TRBJ1-3 | TRBV9 | . | . | CASSVEGGATIYF | TGTGCCAGCAGCGTAGAAGGAGGGGCCACCATATATTTT
TRBJ1-3 | TRBV14 | few | TRBD1 | CASSLTGVSSGNTIYF | TGTGCCAGCAGCTTGACAGGGGTTAGCTCTGGAAACACCATATATTTT
TRBJ2-7 | TRBV5-1 | many | . | CASSLAEGYRDEQYF | TGCGCCAGCAGCTTGGCCGAAGGTTACCGGGACGAGCAGTACTTC
TRBJ2-7 | TRBV5-1 | many | . | CASRETGDEQYF | TGCGCCAGCAGAGAGACCGGGGACGAGCAGTACTTC
TRBJ2-7 | TRBV20-1 | many | . | CSARVGGRGTYEQYF | TGCAGTGCTAGAGTAGGGGGACGGGGGACCTACGAGCAGTACTTC
TRBJ2-7 | TRBV10-3 | many | TRBD1 | CAISEGGPGQATAVSYEQYF | TGTGCCATCAGTGAAGGTGGACCGGGACAGGCTACCGCGGTGTCCTACGAGCAGTACTTC
TRBJ1-5 | TRBV11-2 | many | TRBD1 | CASTRARQGRTQPQHF | TGTGCCAGCACCCGAGCCCGACAGGGGCGGACTCAGCCCCAGCATTTT
TRBJ1-1 | TRBV12-3/TRBV12-4 | many | TRBD1 | CASSGGQGWTEAFF | TGTGCCAGCAGTGGGGGACAGGGGTGGACTGAAGCTTTCTTT
TRBJ2-5 | TRBV4-1 | . | . | CASSPDPGTETQYF | TGCGCCAGCAGCCCTGATCCCGGGACAGAGACCCAGTACTTC
TRBJ1-1 | TRBV12-3/TRBV12-4 | few | . | CASSFGLRPMNTEAFF | TGTGCCAGCAGTTTCGGTTTGAGACCCATGAACACTGAAGCTTTCTTT
TRBJ2-5 | TRBV20-1 | many | . | CSASHTVGTQYF | TGCAGTGCTAGCCATACCGTGGGGACCCAGTACTTC
TRBJ2-2 | TRBV9 | . | . | CASSASGANTGELFF | TGTGCCAGCAGCGCATCAGGGGCGAACACCGGGGAGCTGTTTTTT
TRBJ2-7 | TRBV30 | many | . | CACGTVYEQYF | TGTGCCTGTGGGACCGTTTACGAGCAGTACTTC
TRBJ1-2 | TRBV28 | many | . | CASNSLGVPYGYTF | TGTGCCAGCAACTCACTGGGGGTTCCCTATGGCTACACCTTC
TRBJ2-7 | TRBV10-3 | many | . | CAISENLSGKTYEQYF | TGTGCCATCAGTGAGAACTTAAGCGGCAAAACCTACGAGCAGTACTTC